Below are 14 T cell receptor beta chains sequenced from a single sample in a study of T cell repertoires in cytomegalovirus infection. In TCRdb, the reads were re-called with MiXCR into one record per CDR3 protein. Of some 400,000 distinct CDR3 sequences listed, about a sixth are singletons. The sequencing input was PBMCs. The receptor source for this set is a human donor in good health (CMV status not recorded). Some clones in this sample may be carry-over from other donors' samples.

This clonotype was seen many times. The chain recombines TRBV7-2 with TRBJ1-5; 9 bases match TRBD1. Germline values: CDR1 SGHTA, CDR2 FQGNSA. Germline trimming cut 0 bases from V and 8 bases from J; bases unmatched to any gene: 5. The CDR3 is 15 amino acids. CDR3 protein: CASSLATTGGKPQHF. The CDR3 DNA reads TGTGCCAGCAGCTTAGCCACGACAGGGGGTAAGCCCCAGCATTTT.

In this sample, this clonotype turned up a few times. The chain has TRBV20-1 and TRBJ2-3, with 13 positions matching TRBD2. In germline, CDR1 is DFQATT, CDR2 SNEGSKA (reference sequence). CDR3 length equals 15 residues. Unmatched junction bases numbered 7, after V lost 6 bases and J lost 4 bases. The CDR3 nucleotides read TGCAGTGCCAAGAGAGGACTAGCGGGGGCAGATACGCAGTATTTT. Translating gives CSAKRGLAGADTQYF.

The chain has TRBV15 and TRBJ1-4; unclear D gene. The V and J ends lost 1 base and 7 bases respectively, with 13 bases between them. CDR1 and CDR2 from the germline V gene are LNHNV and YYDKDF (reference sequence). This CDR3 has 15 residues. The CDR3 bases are TGTGCCACCAGCAGAGGGTCCCGGGAGCTTGAAAAACTGTTTTTT. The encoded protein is CATSRGSRELEKLFF.

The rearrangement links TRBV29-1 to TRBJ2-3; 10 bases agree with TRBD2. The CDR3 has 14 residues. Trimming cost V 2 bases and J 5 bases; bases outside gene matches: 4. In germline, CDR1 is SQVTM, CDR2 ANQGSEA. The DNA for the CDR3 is TGCAGCGTTGAACCGAGCGGGAGGGGAGATACGCAGTATTTT. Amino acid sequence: CSVEPSGRGDTQYF.

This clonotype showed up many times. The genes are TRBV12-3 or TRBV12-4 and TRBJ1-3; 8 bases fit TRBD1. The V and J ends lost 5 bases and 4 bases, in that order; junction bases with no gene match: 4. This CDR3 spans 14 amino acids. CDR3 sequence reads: CASSMTGVGNTIYF. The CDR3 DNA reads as TGTGCCAGCAGTATGACAGGGGTCGGAAACACCATATATTTT.

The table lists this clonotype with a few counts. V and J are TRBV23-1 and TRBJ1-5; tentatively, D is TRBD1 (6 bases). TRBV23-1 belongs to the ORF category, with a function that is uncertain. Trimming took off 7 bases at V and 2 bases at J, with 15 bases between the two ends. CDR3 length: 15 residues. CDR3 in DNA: TGCGCCAGCATTCCCCGGGACAAGGGCAATCAGCCCCAGCATTTT. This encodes CASIPRDKGNQPQHF.

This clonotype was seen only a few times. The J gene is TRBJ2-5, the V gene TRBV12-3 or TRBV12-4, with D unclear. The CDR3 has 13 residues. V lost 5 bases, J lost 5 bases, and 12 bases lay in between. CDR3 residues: CASSLRAWETQYF. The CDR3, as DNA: TGTGCCAGCAGTCTAAGGGCTTGGGAGACCCAGTACTTC.

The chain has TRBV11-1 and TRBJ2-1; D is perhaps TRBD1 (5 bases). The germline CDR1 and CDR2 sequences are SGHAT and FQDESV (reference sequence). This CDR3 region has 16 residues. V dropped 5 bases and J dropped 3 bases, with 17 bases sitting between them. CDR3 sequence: CASSAPGQGYYNEQFF. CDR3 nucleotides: TGTGCCAGCAGCGCTCCCGGACAAGGGTACTACAATGAGCAGTTCTTC.

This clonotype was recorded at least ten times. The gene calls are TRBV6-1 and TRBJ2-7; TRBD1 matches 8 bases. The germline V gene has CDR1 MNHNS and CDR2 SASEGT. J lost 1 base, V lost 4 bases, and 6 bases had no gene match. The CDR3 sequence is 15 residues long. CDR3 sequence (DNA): TGTGCCAGCAGTGTCCGGGACAGGACATCCTACGAGCAGTACTTC. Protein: CASSVRDRTSYEQYF.

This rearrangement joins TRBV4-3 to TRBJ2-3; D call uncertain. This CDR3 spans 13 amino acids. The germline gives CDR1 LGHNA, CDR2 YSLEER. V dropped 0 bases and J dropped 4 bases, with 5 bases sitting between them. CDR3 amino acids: CASSQDWPDTQYF. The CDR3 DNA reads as TGCGCCAGCAGCCAAGATTGGCCAGATACGCAGTATTTT.

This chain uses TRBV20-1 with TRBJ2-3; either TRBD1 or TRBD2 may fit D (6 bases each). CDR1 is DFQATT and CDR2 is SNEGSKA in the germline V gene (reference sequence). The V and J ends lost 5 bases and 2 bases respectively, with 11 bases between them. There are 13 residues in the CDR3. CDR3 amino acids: CSAAGEATDTQYF. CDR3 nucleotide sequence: TGCAGTGCTGCAGGGGAGGCCACAGATACGCAGTATTTT.

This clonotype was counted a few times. CDR3 sequence (DNA): TGTGCCAGCAGTCCTAGCGGGGGCATCAAAGAGACCCAGTACTTC. Its protein is CASSPSGGIKETQYF. The gene calls are TRBV12-3 or TRBV12-4 and TRBJ2-5, with 10 bases fitting TRBD2. After removal of 5 bases from V and 3 bases from J, the junction contained 6 bases not matched to a gene. CDR3 length: 15 amino acids.

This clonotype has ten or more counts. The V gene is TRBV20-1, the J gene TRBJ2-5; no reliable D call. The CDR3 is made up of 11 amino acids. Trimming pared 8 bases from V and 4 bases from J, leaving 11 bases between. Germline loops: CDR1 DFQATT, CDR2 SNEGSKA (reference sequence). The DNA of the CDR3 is TGCAGTCCCTATGGGGTAGAGACCCAGTACTTC. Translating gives CSPYGVETQYF.

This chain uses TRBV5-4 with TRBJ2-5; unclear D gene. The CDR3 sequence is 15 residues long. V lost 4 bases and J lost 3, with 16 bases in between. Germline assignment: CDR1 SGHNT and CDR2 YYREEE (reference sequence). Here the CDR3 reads CASSRRAGEEETQYF. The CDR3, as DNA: TGTGCCAGCAGCCGCAGAGCAGGAGAAGAAGAGACCCAGTACTTC.